This T cell receptor beta chain was identified during a study of T cells in Graves' hyperthyroidism and ophthalmopathy. Each patient was aged 18 to 65 and had newly diagnosed hyperthyroidism of under 2 months' duration. This CDR3 region has 16 residues. V dropped 3 bases and J dropped 0 bases, with 10 bases sitting between them. From germline, CDR1 is SGDLS and CDR2 YYNGEE. What was amplified from RNA transcripts were TCR beta CDR3 regions. TCR CDR3 underwent first-round RT-PCR with the HTBI primer set. TCRdb re-called the multiplex PCR reads through MiXCR, storing one row per CDR3 protein. The sample has approximately 560,000 distinct CDR3 sequences, more than 45% seen once. This clonotype was picked up many times.

The sample comprised peripheral blood or thyroid tissue (not recorded which). This sequence joins TRBV9 and TRBJ2-6, with D maybe TRBD2 (5 bases). The sequence came from a young woman with Graves' hyperthyroidism. The CDR3 region is CASSARGLSGANVLTF. The CDR3 nucleotides are TGTGCCAGCAGCGCGAGAGGGCTCTCTGGGGCCAACGTCCTGACTTTC.